This T cell receptor beta chain originates from a study of blood T cell repertoires in COVID-19. The assay was immunoSEQ multiplex PCR, and TCRdb's table has in-frame clones only and misses some. Altogether roughly 77,000 clones are present, around nine tenths being singletons, with the ten largest covering roughly 4.4%. In this sample, this clone turned up once. V was trimmed by 2 bases and J by 2 bases, leaving 15 bases between them. The CDR3 covers 16 residues. In germline, CDR1 is LGHDT, CDR2 YNNKEL (reference sequence). The sequenced material came from peripheral blood. The receptor comes from a man aged 50 or older with active COVID-19. The V gene is TRBV3-1 (or the pseudogene TRBV3-2), the J gene TRBJ1-2, with a weak D call TRBD1 (6 bases). CDR3 sequence reads: CASSQNGQLGNYGYTF. CDR3 sequence (DNA): TGTGCCAGCAGCCAAAATGGACAGCTTGGAAACTATGGCTACACCTTC.